Listed below are T cell receptor beta chains from one sample, sequenced in a study of T cells in Graves' hyperthyroidism and ophthalmopathy. TCRdb ran MiXCR on the multiplex PCR reads and lists one entry per CDR3 protein. The sample contains about 300,000 distinct CDR3 sequences, roughly 19% of which appear only once. Material for sequencing was blood. These receptors were taken from a man aged 45-65 years with Graves' ophthalmopathy. CDR3s include the opening cysteine and the closing phenylalanine or tryptophan. D genes are given only for firm matches. Rows may omit the clone size; those that give it use once, few, many or a size class.

clone_size d_call v_call cdr3_aa
many NA TRBV27 CASSLGPSGRTQYF
many NA TRBV7-9 CASSVTGARREQYF
few NA TRBV6-1 CASSLRKTGGTDTQYF
many NA TRBV3-1 CASSQLSDWPTSKETQYF
many NA TRBV7-6 CASSSRLADGNTEAFF
few TRBD1 TRBV20-1 CSAQAGTGALEQYF
many TRBD1 TRBV28 CASSLTQGVLGGYTF
NA NA TRBV24-1 CATSDHQLGAGEPFF
many TRBD2 TRBV20-1 CSAINLLAGEAQETQYF
many NA TRBV2 CASTVQSYEQYF
few TRBD2 TRBV24-1 CATSGLAGTTAYNEQSF
NA NA TRBV29-1 CSVGTGNSPLHF
NA NA TRBV28 CASSSLGAGNSPLHF
many TRBD2 TRBV20-1 CSARGTSGDAVHTQYF
many NA TRBV7-8 CASSFENEQFF
many NA TRBV2 CASSEGFSAGSTEAFF
NA NA TRBV9 CASSPINRVGDTQYF
NA NA TRBV6-2/TRBV6-3 CASTVTEFGNQPQHF
many NA TRBV5-4 CASSLDGTPTDTQYF
many NA TRBV28 CASSILGVTTGELFF
NA NA TRBV24-1 CATSDSDSNQPQHF
NA NA TRBV19 CASSIGTARDEQYF
NA NA TRBV18 CVSSGTEETQYF
NA NA TRBV12-3/TRBV12-4 CASRRQPGWETQYF